This is a list of T cell receptor beta chains from one sample in a study of cytomegalovirus exposure and HLA in healthy donors. Repertoires were generated with immunoSEQ multiplex PCR, while TCRdb's copy carries only in-frame clones and drops some. There are some 140,000 clones in the sample; 70% to 85% occur only once, and 2.1% lies in the top ten. The specimen was PBMCs. Receptors originate from a man aged 25-45 years in good health and CMV-seronegative. The CDR3 runs from the conserved cysteine through the conserved F or W. The order of the fields is clone size, V gene, D gene, J gene, CDR3 DNA, CDR3 protein. D genes are given only for firm matches. A clone size is listed for some rows: how often the clone was seen (once, few, many), or a class if it is expanded.

NA	TRBV2	NA	TRBJ1-1	TGTGCCAGCACAGGCCACCTAAGGAACACTGAAGCTTTCTTT	CASTGHLRNTEAFF
NA	TRBV5-1	TRBD1	TRBJ1-4	TGCGCCAGCAGCCCGATCGACAGGGACGATGAAAAACTGTTTTTT	CASSPIDRDDEKLFF
few	TRBV5-8	NA	TRBJ1-5	TGTGCCAGCAGCTTCCGAGTTAATCAGCCCCAGCATTTT	CASSFRVNQPQHF
NA	TRBV7-2	NA	TRBJ1-1	TGTGCCAGCAGCTTAAGCCTATTCACTGAAGCTTTCTTT	CASSLSLFTEAFF
NA	TRBV2	TRBD1	TRBJ1-1	TGTGCCAGCAAGACAGGGGGCGTGGGCACTGAAGCTTTCTTT	CASKTGGVGTEAFF
NA	TRBV5-4	NA	TRBJ2-7	TGTGCCAGCAGCTTGTCGACAGGTGGGAGCTACGAGCAGTACTTC	CASSLSTGGSYEQYF
NA	TRBV10-3	NA	TRBJ1-5	TGTGCCATCAGTGAGGGAGTCGCCGGTCAGCCCCAGCATTTT	CAISEGVAGQPQHF
once	TRBV5-6	TRBD2	TRBJ2-3	TGTGCCAGCAGCTTTCGACTAGCGTACACAGATACGCAGTATTTT	CASSFRLAYTDTQYF
NA	TRBV5-1	TRBD1	TRBJ2-5	TGCGCCAGCAGCTTAAGACAGGGCAGTCAGGGCCAGTACTTC	CASSLRQGSQGQYF
once	TRBV5-1	TRBD1	TRBJ2-1	TGCGCCAGCAGCTTTAGTGGGACAGGAATTACCAATGAGCAGTTCTTC	CASSFSGTGITNEQFF
NA	TRBV15	TRBD1	TRBJ1-4	TGTGCCACCAGCAGACCTCAGGTTGCAGGGGGCAGGAATGAAAAACTGTTTTTT	CATSRPQVAGGRNEKLFF
NA	TRBV7-9	NA	TRBJ2-1	TGTGCCAGCACCTCTTCCGGGACGCGACTGGAGGGGTTCTTC	CASTSSGTRLEGFF
NA	TRBV5-1	TRBD2	TRBJ2-2	TGCGCCAGCAGCTTGAGGGCTAGCGGGGGCCTGAACACCGGGGAGCTGTTTTTT	CASSLRASGGLNTGELFF
NA	TRBV5-4	NA	TRBJ1-1	TGTGCCAGCAGTCCAAACAGGAACACTGAAGCTTTCTTT	CASSPNRNTEAFF
NA	TRBV7-3	TRBD2	TRBJ2-5	TGTGCCAGCAGGGAAGGGCTAGCGGTAGAGACCCAGTACTTC	CASREGLAVETQYF
few	TRBV2	TRBD1	TRBJ1-6	TGTGCCAGCACCAGGGACAGCCTCTTTAATTCACCCCTCAACTTT	CASTRDSLFNSPLNF
NA	TRBV6-5	NA	TRBJ1-6	TGTGCCAGCAGTTGGGGCAGGGAAGACTCACCCCTCCACTTT	CASSWGREDSPLHF
NA	TRBV5-4	TRBD2	TRBJ2-5	TGTGCCAGCAGCTTGGCGGGGGGGGAGACCCAGTACTTC	CASSLAGGETQYF
few	TRBV5-4	NA	TRBJ1-2	TGTGCCAGCAGCCAACAAGCTAACTATGGCTACACCTTC	CASSQQANYGYTF
NA	TRBV11-2	NA	TRBJ2-7	TGTGCCAGCAGCTCGAGCTACGAGCAGTACTTC	CASSSSYEQYF
few	TRBV7-9	TRBD1	TRBJ1-2	TGTGCCAGCAGCCCTCTATCGGACAGGGGGACTAACTATGGCTACACCTTC	CASSPLSDRGTNYGYTF
NA	TRBV28	NA	TRBJ1-1	TGTGCCAGCAGTCAGGGTCGTTGGGGGCTCCCGTCCGCGGAAGCTTTCTTT	CASSQGRWGLPSAEAFF
NA	TRBV19	NA	TRBJ2-3	TGTGCCAGTAGTATAGATCTCGGGGATACAGATACGCAGTATTTT	CASSIDLGDTDTQYF
few	TRBV5-6	TRBD2	TRBJ2-3	TGTGCCAGCAGCTTCCCTAGCGGGGGAGGAGATACGCAGTATTTT	CASSFPSGGGDTQYF
NA	TRBV30	NA	TRBJ2-1	TGTGCCTGGACTCGTAACGGGGGTCACTACAATGAGCAGTTCTTC	CAWTRNGGHYNEQFF
NA	TRBV28	NA	TRBJ2-7	TGTGCCAGCAGGACTCAGGGGAACCACGAGCAGTACTTC	CASRTQGNHEQYF